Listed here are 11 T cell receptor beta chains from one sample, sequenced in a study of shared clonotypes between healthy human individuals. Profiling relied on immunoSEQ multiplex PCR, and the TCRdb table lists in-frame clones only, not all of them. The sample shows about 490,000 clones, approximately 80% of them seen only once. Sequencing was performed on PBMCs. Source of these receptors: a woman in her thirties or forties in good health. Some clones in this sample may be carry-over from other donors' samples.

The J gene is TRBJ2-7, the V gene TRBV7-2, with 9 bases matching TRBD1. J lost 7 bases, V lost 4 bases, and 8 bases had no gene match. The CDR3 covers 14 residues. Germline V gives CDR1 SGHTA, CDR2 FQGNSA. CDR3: CASSSRDRASEQYF. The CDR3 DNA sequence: TGTGCCAGCAGCTCCCGGGACAGGGCGAGTGAGCAGTACTTC. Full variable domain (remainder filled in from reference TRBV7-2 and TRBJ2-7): GAGVSQSPSNKVTEKGKDVELRCDPISGHTALYWYRQSLGQGLEFLIYFQGNSAPDKSGLPSDRFSAERTGGSVSTLTIQRTQQEDSAVYLCASSSRDRASEQYFGPGTRLTVT.

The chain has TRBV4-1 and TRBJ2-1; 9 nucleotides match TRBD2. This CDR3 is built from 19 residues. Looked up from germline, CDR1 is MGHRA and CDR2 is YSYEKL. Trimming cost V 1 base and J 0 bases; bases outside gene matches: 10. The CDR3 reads CASSQGLAERISSYNEQFF. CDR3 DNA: TGCGCCAGCAGCCAAGGACTAGCGGAGAGGATCAGCTCCTACAATGAGCAGTTCTTC.

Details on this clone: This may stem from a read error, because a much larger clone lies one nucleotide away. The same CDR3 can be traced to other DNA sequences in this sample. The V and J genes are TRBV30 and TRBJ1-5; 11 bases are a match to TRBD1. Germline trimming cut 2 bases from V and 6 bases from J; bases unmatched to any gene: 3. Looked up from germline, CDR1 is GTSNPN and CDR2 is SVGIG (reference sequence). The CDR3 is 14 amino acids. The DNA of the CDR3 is TGTGCCTGGAGTCTGGGACAGGGGGGTCAGCCCCAGCATTTT. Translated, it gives CAWSLGQGGQPQHF.

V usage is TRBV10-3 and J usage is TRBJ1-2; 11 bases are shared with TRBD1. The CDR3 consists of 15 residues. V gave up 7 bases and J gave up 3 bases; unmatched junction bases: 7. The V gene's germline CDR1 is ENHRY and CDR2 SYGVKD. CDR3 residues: CAITSDRGLDYGYTF. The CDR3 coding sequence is TGTGCCATCACTTCGGACAGGGGGCTGGACTATGGCTACACCTTC.

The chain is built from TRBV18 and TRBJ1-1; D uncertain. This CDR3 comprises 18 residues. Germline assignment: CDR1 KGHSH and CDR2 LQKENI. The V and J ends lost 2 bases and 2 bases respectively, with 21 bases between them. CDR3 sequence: CASSPFFPSGSDNTEAFF. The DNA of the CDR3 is TGTGCCAGCTCACCATTTTTTCCCTCCGGGAGCGACAACACTGAAGCTTTCTTT.

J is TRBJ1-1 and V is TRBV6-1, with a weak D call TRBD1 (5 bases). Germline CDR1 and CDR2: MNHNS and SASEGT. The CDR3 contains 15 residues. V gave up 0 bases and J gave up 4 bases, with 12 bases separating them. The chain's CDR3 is CASSEAVGRGTEAFF. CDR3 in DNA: TGTGCCAGCAGTGAAGCGGTCGGGAGGGGCACTGAAGCTTTCTTT.

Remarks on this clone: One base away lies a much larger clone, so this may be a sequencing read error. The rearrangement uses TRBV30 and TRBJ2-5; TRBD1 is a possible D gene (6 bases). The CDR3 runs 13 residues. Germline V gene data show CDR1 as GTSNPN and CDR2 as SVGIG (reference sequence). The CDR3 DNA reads TGTGCCTGGAGTAGGGGGACCCAAGGGACCCAGTACTTC. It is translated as CAWSRGTQGTQYF.

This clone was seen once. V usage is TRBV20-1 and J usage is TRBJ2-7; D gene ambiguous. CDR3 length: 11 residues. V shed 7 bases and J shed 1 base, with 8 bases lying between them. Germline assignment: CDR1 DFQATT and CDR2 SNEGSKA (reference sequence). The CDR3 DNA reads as TGCAGTGTTTTCGATTCCTACGAGCAGTACTTC. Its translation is CSVFDSYEQYF.

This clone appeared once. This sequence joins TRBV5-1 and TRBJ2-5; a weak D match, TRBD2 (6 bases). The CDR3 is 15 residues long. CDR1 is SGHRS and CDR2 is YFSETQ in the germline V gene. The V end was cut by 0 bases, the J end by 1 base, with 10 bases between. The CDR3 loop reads CASSLGNSGQETQYF. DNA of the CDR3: TGCGCCAGCAGCTTGGGAAATAGCGGCCAAGAGACCCAGTACTTC.

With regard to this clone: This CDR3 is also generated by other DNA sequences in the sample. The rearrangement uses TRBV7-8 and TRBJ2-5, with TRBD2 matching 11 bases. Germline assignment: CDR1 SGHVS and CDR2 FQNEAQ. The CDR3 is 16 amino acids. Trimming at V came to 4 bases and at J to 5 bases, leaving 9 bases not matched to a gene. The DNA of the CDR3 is TGTGCCAGCAGCTCCCGACTAGCGGGAATAGCGGAGACCCAGTACTTC. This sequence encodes CASSSRLAGIAETQYF.

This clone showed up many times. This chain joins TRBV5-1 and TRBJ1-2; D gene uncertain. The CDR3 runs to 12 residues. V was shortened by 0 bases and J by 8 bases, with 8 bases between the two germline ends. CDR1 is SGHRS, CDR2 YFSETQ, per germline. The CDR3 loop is CASSLGSLGYTF. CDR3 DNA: TGCGCCAGCAGCTTGGGGTCGTTGGGCTACACCTTC.